This TCR beta chain stems from a study of T-cell reconstitution after alpha-beta-depleted transplantation in children. The CDR3 consists of 16 residues. V lost 6 bases to trimming and J lost 1 base; unmatched junction nucleotides: 8. CDR1 and CDR2 (germline): DFQATT, SNEGSKA (reference sequence). This clonotype was seen at least ten times. Researchers prepared the TCRbeta library using unique molecular identifiers, the study reports. In TCRdb, the PCR reads were re-called with MiXCR into one record per CDR3 protein. The table records 350,000 to 500,000 distinct CDR3 sequences, 43% of them present only once.

The source was PBMCs, collected before TCRalphabeta/CD19-depleted stem cell transplant. The TCR comes from a girl between 2 and 10 years old with aplastic anemia, due to receive a stem cell transplant. The genes are TRBV20-1 and TRBJ1-5; 11 bases align to TRBD1. The CDR3 region has the DNA TGCAGTGCCCACCGGGACAGGGGGTCGAGCAATCAGCCCCAGCATTTT. Translation gives CSAHRDRGSSNQPQHF.